The source of this T cell receptor (beta chain) is a study of T cell responses to AZD1222 COVID-19 vaccine. Study as a whole: Pooling was applied to second doses at about 4 or about 12 weeks. Study-level points and caveats: Two doses of AZD1222 preceded a rise in Spike-specific TCR breadth and depth. At study baseline, merely roughly 6 AZD1222 recipients were seropositive. Clonal diversity was possibly underestimated, and the donors were mostly white British, with more females.

Assay: immunoSEQ multiplex PCR; the TCRdb copy retains only in-frame clones and omits some. The data contain some 200,000 clones, approximately 90% of them singletons. The CDR3 length is 14 residues. V was pared by 4 bases and J by 7 bases, with 15 bases between. Germline V gene sequence: CDR1 LNHDA, CDR2 SQIVND (reference sequence). Turning to this clone: Its target is not known.

The sample in question was peripheral blood, obtained on day 0 of AZD1222 vaccination. This chain links TRBV19 with TRBJ2-3; either TRBD1 or TRBD2 may fit D (6 bases each). The TCR comes from an adult in good health. CDR3 DNA: TGTGCCAGTAGTAATGAGGGGGGATCTCATACGCAGTATTTT. It yields the protein CASSNEGGSHTQYF.